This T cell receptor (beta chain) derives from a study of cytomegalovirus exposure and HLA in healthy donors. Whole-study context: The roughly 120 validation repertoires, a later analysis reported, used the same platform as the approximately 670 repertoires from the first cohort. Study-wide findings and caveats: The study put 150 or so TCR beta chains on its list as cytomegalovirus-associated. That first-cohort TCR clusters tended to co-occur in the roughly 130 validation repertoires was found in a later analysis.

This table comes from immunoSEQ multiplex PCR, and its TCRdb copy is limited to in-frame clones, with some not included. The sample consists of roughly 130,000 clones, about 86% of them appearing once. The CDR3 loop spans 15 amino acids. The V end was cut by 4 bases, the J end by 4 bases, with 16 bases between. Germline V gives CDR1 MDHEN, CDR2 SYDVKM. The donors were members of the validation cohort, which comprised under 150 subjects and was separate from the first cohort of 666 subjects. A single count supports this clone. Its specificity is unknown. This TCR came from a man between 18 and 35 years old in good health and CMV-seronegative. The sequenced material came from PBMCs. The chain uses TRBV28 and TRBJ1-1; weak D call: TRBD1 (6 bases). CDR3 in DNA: TGTGCCAGCAGTTCCCCGGGGGGCGGCGTCACTGAAGCTTTCTTT. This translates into CASSSPGGGVTEAFF.